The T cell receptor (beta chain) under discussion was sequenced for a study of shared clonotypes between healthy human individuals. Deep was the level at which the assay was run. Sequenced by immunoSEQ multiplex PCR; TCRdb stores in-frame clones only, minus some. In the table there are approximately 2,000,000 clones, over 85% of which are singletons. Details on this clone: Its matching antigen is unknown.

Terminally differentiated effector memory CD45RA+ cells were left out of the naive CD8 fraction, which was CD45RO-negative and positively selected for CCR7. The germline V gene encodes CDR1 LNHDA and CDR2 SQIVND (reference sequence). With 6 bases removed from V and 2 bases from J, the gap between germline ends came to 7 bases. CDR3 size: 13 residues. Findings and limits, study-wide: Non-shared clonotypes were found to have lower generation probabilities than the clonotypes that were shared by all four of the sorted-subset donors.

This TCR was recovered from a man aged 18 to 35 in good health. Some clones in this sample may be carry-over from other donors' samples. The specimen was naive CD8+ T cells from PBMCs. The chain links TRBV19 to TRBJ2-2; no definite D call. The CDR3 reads CASSLLNTGELFF. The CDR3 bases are TGTGCCAGTAGCCTTCTCAACACCGGGGAGCTGTTTTTT.